The rows below give T cell receptor beta chains drawn from one sample of a study of blood T cell repertoires in COVID-19. The assay was immunoSEQ multiplex PCR, and TCRdb's table has in-frame clones only and misses some. The sample records 150,000 or so clones, approximately 95% being singletons. The sample taken for sequencing was peripheral blood. The receptors here all came from a woman between 45 and 60 years old with acute or convalescent COVID-19. Both conserved end residues are part of each CDR3. Each record gives: D gene, V gene, J gene, clone size, CDR3 DNA, CDR3 protein. A D gene is named only where the DNA matches it firmly. Clone size appears in some rows only: once, few, many, or a class for an expanded clone.

d_gene: -
v_gene: TRBV13
j_gene: TRBJ1-4
abundance: -
CDR3nt: TGTGCCAGCAGCTTCTCGGGTTACGGGGATGAAAAACTGTTTTTT
CDR3aa: CASSFSGYGDEKLFF

d_gene: -
v_gene: TRBV4-1
j_gene: TRBJ2-2
abundance: -
CDR3nt: TGCGCCAGCAGCCAAGACGTTCTCGGGGAGCTGTTTTTT
CDR3aa: CASSQDVLGELFF

d_gene: TRBD1
v_gene: TRBV10-3
j_gene: TRBJ2-7
abundance: -
CDR3nt: TGTGCCATCAGTGACCCGTTTAGGGGGCAGCTCTACGAGCAGTACTTC
CDR3aa: CAISDPFRGQLYEQYF

d_gene: TRBD1
v_gene: TRBV5-1
j_gene: TRBJ1-2
abundance: -
CDR3nt: TGCGCCAGCAGCTTGCAGAAGGGACAGGCCTATGGCTACACCTTC
CDR3aa: CASSLQKGQAYGYTF

d_gene: -
v_gene: TRBV27
j_gene: TRBJ1-5
abundance: -
CDR3nt: TGTGCCAGCAGTTTGTCACAGGGTCGGAATCAGCCCCAGCATTTT
CDR3aa: CASSLSQGRNQPQHF

d_gene: -
v_gene: TRBV30
j_gene: TRBJ1-4
abundance: -
CDR3nt: TGTGCCTGGAGTTCTCAGGGAGGGAATGAAAAACTGTTTTTT
CDR3aa: CAWSSQGGNEKLFF

d_gene: -
v_gene: TRBV10-3
j_gene: TRBJ2-1
abundance: -
CDR3nt: TGTGCCATCAAGGCAGGGACCTACAATGAGCAGTTCTTC
CDR3aa: CAIKAGTYNEQFF

d_gene: -
v_gene: TRBV19
j_gene: TRBJ2-2
abundance: -
CDR3nt: TGTGCCAGTAGGCTGGGACATCTCCTGGGGACCGGGGAGCTGTTTTTT
CDR3aa: CASRLGHLLGTGELFF

d_gene: -
v_gene: TRBV28
j_gene: TRBJ1-2
abundance: -
CDR3nt: TGTGCCAGCAGCACCAGGGTCGATGGCTACACCTTC
CDR3aa: CASSTRVDGYTF

d_gene: TRBD2
v_gene: TRBV9
j_gene: TRBJ2-5
abundance: -
CDR3nt: TGTGCCAGCAGCGCTAGCGGGGCCCGACTGGAGACCCAGTACTTC
CDR3aa: CASSASGARLETQYF

d_gene: TRBD2
v_gene: TRBV7-2
j_gene: TRBJ2-5
abundance: once
CDR3nt: TGTGCCAGCAGCTTCCTAGCGGGGGGGCAGGAGACCCAGTACTTC
CDR3aa: CASSFLAGGQETQYF

d_gene: TRBD1
v_gene: TRBV5-4
j_gene: TRBJ1-6
abundance: -
CDR3nt: TGTGCCAGCACCTCGACAGGGGAGGTTTCACCCCTCCACTTT
CDR3aa: CASTSTGEVSPLHF

d_gene: TRBD1
v_gene: TRBV4-3
j_gene: TRBJ1-2
abundance: -
CDR3nt: TGCGCCAGCAGCCAAGAATATCAGGGGGCCAGTGGCTACACCTTC
CDR3aa: CASSQEYQGASGYTF

d_gene: -
v_gene: TRBV7-9
j_gene: TRBJ1-1
abundance: -
CDR3nt: TGTGCCAGCACCTCGAGCACTGTGGAGTTGAACACTGAAGCTTTCTTT
CDR3aa: CASTSSTVELNTEAFF

d_gene: -
v_gene: TRBV6-5
j_gene: TRBJ2-3
abundance: once
CDR3nt: TGTGCCAGCAATCAGCGGGTTGGAGCAGATACGCAGTATTTT
CDR3aa: CASNQRVGADTQYF

d_gene: TRBD1
v_gene: TRBV18
j_gene: TRBJ1-2
abundance: -
CDR3nt: TGTGCCAGCTCACTGGGACAGAATTATGGCTACACCTTC
CDR3aa: CASSLGQNYGYTF

d_gene: TRBD2
v_gene: TRBV4-1
j_gene: TRBJ2-5
abundance: -
CDR3nt: TGCGCCAGCAGCCAAGAGGGGGGGGAGACCCAGTACTTC
CDR3aa: CASSQEGGETQYF

d_gene: TRBD1
v_gene: TRBV18
j_gene: TRBJ1-3
abundance: once
CDR3nt: TGTGCCAGCTCACCGGGACAGGGGGGCTTCGGAAACACCATATATTTT
CDR3aa: CASSPGQGGFGNTIYF

d_gene: -
v_gene: TRBV28
j_gene: TRBJ2-5
abundance: few
CDR3nt: TGTGCCAGCAGTTTAGGACGGGGGGCCCGGCAAGAGACCCAGTACTTC
CDR3aa: CASSLGRGARQETQYF

d_gene: -
v_gene: TRBV4-3
j_gene: TRBJ1-6
abundance: -
CDR3nt: TGCGCCAGCAGCCAAGATATCGGAACAGAGAATAATTCACCCCTCCACTTT
CDR3aa: CASSQDIGTENNSPLHF

d_gene: -
v_gene: TRBV5-1
j_gene: TRBJ2-1
abundance: -
CDR3nt: TGCGCCAGCGCCGGGGGATCCTACAATGAGCAGTTCTTC
CDR3aa: CASAGGSYNEQFF

d_gene: TRBD2
v_gene: TRBV2
j_gene: TRBJ2-1
abundance: -
CDR3nt: TGTGCCAGCAGGATGGGGAGTAGCGGGGGCTACAATGAGCAGTTCTTC
CDR3aa: CASRMGSSGGYNEQFF

d_gene: -
v_gene: TRBV11-1
j_gene: TRBJ1-1
abundance: -
CDR3nt: TGTGCCAGCAGCTTAGCATGGCGGGACACTGAAGCTTTCTTT
CDR3aa: CASSLAWRDTEAFF

d_gene: -
v_gene: TRBV3-1/TRBV3-2
j_gene: TRBJ1-1
abundance: -
CDR3nt: TGTGCCAGCAGCCCGGGAGGGATGAACACTGAAGCTTTCTTT
CDR3aa: CASSPGGMNTEAFF

d_gene: TRBD2
v_gene: TRBV19
j_gene: TRBJ2-2
abundance: -
CDR3nt: TGTGCCAGTAGCGTTACTAGCGGGAGGGCCTGGGGGGAGCTGTTTTTT
CDR3aa: CASSVTSGRAWGELFF

d_gene: TRBD1
v_gene: TRBV6-5
j_gene: TRBJ1-1
abundance: -
CDR3nt: TGTGCCAGCAGTCAATACAGGGGGGGCACTGAAGCTTTCTTT
CDR3aa: CASSQYRGGTEAFF

d_gene: -
v_gene: TRBV6-6
j_gene: TRBJ1-3
abundance: once
CDR3nt: TGTGCCAGCAGTCCATCCCCCAGAGCGAACTCTGGAAACACCATATATTTT
CDR3aa: CASSPSPRANSGNTIYF

d_gene: TRBD1
v_gene: TRBV30
j_gene: TRBJ2-3
abundance: -
CDR3nt: TGTGCTACAGGGGCAGATACGCAGTATTTT
CDR3aa: CATGADTQYF

d_gene: -
v_gene: TRBV11-2
j_gene: TRBJ2-2
abundance: once
CDR3nt: TGTGCCAGCTCCCCAGGGACCGGGGAGCTGTTTTTT
CDR3aa: CASSPGTGELFF

d_gene: TRBD1
v_gene: TRBV3-1/TRBV3-2
j_gene: TRBJ2-5
abundance: -
CDR3nt: TGTGCCAGCAGCCAACCCGGGACAGGGCGGGACGAGACCCAGTACTTC
CDR3aa: CASSQPGTGRDETQYF

d_gene: -
v_gene: TRBV24-1
j_gene: TRBJ2-1
abundance: -
CDR3nt: TGTGCCACCAGTGAGGGCCTGAGGCAGTTCTTC
CDR3aa: CATSEGLRQFF

d_gene: TRBD1
v_gene: TRBV3-1/TRBV3-2
j_gene: TRBJ1-2
abundance: -
CDR3nt: TGTGCCAGCAGCCCTGGACAGGGCGGCTATGGCTACACCTTC
CDR3aa: CASSPGQGGYGYTF

d_gene: -
v_gene: TRBV4-1
j_gene: TRBJ1-2
abundance: -
CDR3nt: TGCGCCAGCAGCCAAGATTGGGAGGGACACTACACCTTC
CDR3aa: CASSQDWEGHYTF